The clone carrying this T cell receptor beta chain has just one count. Its cognate antigen is unknown. The PCR was carried out with 60 Vbeta primers and 13 Jbeta primers. Assay used: immunoSEQ multiplex PCR; TCRdb lists only in-frame clones, some missing. The sample contains roughly 150,000 clones, approximately 84% of which appear only once. This specimen comes from a study of cytomegalovirus exposure and HLA in healthy donors. Study results and limitations: A missense DCLRE1C variant was associated with V- and J-gene trimming of TCR beta chains in a later analysis, and an independent cohort replicated the association. The authors considered a cluster of highly shared sequence variants likely to be a sequencing artifact. Earlier analysis yielded a pattern in which most TCR beta V segments were productive about 90% or about 30% of the time.

Germline-derived CDR1 and CDR2 are MNHNS and SASEGT. The V end was cut by 5 bases, the J end by 10 bases, with 18 bases between. The CDR3 has 15 amino acids. The receptor was isolated from a woman aged 18-29 years in good health and CMV-seronegative. The J gene is TRBJ1-6, the V gene TRBV6-1; TRBD1 might be the D (5 bases). The sequencing sample was made of PBMCs. In DNA form, the CDR3 reads TGTGCCAGCAGTTCCCAGAAAGGGGTGGGATCACCCCTCCACTTT. Its translation: CASSSQKGVGSPLHF.